The 18 T cell receptor beta chains in this list originate from one sample, sequenced in a study of technical replicates of blood from four donors. Libraries were prepared by immunoSEQ multiplex PCR; TCRdb keeps only in-frame clonotypes and omits some of them. There are approximately 85,000 clones in the sample; about 93% occur only once, and roughly 0.28% lies in the top ten. The sequenced sample consisted of T cells isolated from PBMCs. The source of these receptors is a human donor in good health.

The V gene is TRBV28, the J gene TRBJ2-1; TRBD1 is a possible D gene (6 bases). V was clipped by 2 bases and J by 7 bases, with 18 bases between them. CDR3 length equals 16 residues. Germline lookup yields CDR1 MDHEN and CDR2 SYDVKM. The DNA for the CDR3 is TGTGCCAGCAGTTTACTGAGTCGGGCAGGGGTAAATGAGCAGTTCTTC. Translated: CASSLLSRAGVNEQFF.

The chain carries TRBV27 and TRBJ2-1, with D perhaps matching TRBD2 (6 bases). Germline V gene sequence: CDR1 MNHEY, CDR2 SMNVEV (reference sequence). Trimming shortened V by 4 bases and J by 0 bases, and 13 bases separated the two germline ends. The CDR3 is 16 amino acids. Here the CDR3 reads CASSSPGVYSYNEQFF. The CDR3 DNA sequence: TGTGCCAGCAGTTCTCCGGGGGTGTACTCCTACAATGAGCAGTTCTTC.

This clone was detected once. The chain uses TRBV13 and TRBJ2-3; the match to TRBD2 covers 7 bases. Trimming cost V 0 bases and J 4 bases; bases outside gene matches: 7. CDR1 is PRHDT and CDR2 is FYEKMQ in the germline V gene (reference sequence). CDR3 length: 16 amino acids. This CDR3 reads CASSLGRPGGSDTQYF. CDR3 DNA: TGTGCCAGCAGCTTAGGGAGACCCGGGGGGTCAGATACGCAGTATTTT. Using reference TRBV13 and TRBJ2-3 for the parts outside the CDR3, the full variable domain is AAGVIQSPRHLIKEKRETATLKCYPIPRHDTVYWYQQGPGQDPQFLISFYEKMQSDKGSIPDRFSAQQFSDYHSELNMSSLELGDSALYFCASSLGRPGGSDTQYFGPGTRLTVL.

V usage is TRBV30 and J usage is TRBJ2-6; D perhaps matches TRBD1 (6 bases). The V gene lost 6 bases and the J gene lost 3 bases, with 9 bases spanning the gap. Germline V gives CDR1 GTSNPN, CDR2 SVGIG (reference sequence). The length of the CDR3 is 13 residues. The CDR3 bases are TGTGCCTGTGCAGGGGATGGGGCCAACGTCCTGACTTTC. This translates into CACAGDGANVLTF.

J is TRBJ2-6 and V is TRBV11-1; 9 nucleotides line up with TRBD1. The CDR3 totals 15 residues. CDR1 and CDR2 from the germline V gene are SGHAT and FQDESV (reference sequence). The V gene end was trimmed by 5 bases and the J gene end by 4 bases; junction bases not matched to a gene: 3. The CDR3, as DNA: TGTGCCAGCAGCAACAGGGGGCCCGGGGCCAACGTCCTGACTTTC. Protein: CASSNRGPGANVLTF. Full variable domain (remainder filled in from reference TRBV11-1 and TRBJ2-6): EAEVAQSPRYKITEKSQAVAFWCDPISGHATLYWYRQILGQGPELLVQFQDESVVDDSQLPKDRFSAERLKGVDSTLKIQPAELGDSAMYLCASSNRGPGANVLTFGAGSRLTVL.

The V and J genes are TRBV6-5 and TRBJ1-2; 9 bases map to TRBD1. The germline V gene has CDR1 MNHEY and CDR2 SVGAGI. With V trimmed by 2 bases and J by 7 bases, 8 bases remained unmatched. The length of the CDR3 is 15 residues. Here the CDR3 reads CASSYGPGQGSGYTF. In nucleotides, the CDR3 is TGTGCCAGCAGTTACGGCCCGGGACAGGGATCTGGCTACACCTTC.

V usage is TRBV14 and J usage is TRBJ1-2; 7 bases line up with TRBD1. Germline CDR1 reads SGHDN; CDR2 reads FVKESK. The CDR3 has 17 amino acids. Trimming removed 4 bases from V and 7 bases from J; junction bases left unmatched: 18. CDR3 sequence reads: CASSRSVQGGVLGGYTF. In DNA form, the CDR3 reads TGTGCCAGCAGCCGCTCTGTGCAGGGGGGAGTACTAGGTGGCTACACCTTC.

V is TRBV7-9 and J is TRBJ1-6; no clear D gene. The CDR3 is 14 residues long. Germline loops: CDR1 SEHNR, CDR2 FQNEAQ (reference sequence). Trimming removed 8 bases from V and 0 bases from J, with 8 bases in between. The CDR3 DNA sequence: TGTGCCAGCTCCCCTATCTCCTATAATTCACCCCTCCACTTT. It translates to CASSPISYNSPLHF.

The chain recombines TRBV10-1 with TRBJ2-7; a weak D match, TRBD2 (5 bases). The CDR3 spans 14 residues. The germline V gene has CDR1 WNHNN and CDR2 SYGVQD (reference sequence). Trimming shortened V by 2 bases and J by 7 bases, and 15 bases separated the two germline ends. In DNA, the CDR3 is TGCGCCAGCAGTGAGATAGTGGGGTCGGGAGAGCAGTACTTC. It codes for CASSEIVGSGEQYF.

The chain joins TRBV21-1 to TRBJ1-1; the DNA was not used to check the table's D call, TRBD1. TRBV21-1 is a recognized pseudogene. The CDR3 consists of 14 residues. CDR3 DNA: TGTGCCAGCAGCAAAAACCAGGGGACCACTGAAGCTTTCTTT. This gives the protein CASSKNQGTTEAFF.

This chain uses TRBV18 with TRBJ2-2; a possible D gene is TRBD2 (6 bases). The CDR3 is 16 residues long. Trimming left V 0 bases short and J 4 bases short, with 12 bases between. CDR1 is KGHSH and CDR2 is LQKENI in the germline V gene. Written as DNA, the CDR3 is TGTGCCAGCTCACCACCAGGGCTACTAGCCACCGGGGAGCTGTTTTTT. Translated: CASSPPGLLATGELFF.

This clone was detected once. The chain links TRBV7-9 to TRBJ2-5; 14 bases are shared with TRBD2. The CDR3 has 15 residues. Germline CDR1 reads SEHNR; CDR2 reads FQNEAQ (reference sequence). V lost 5 bases, J lost 5 bases, and 4 bases stayed unmatched. DNA of the CDR3: TGTGCCAGCAGCCGGGGACTAGCGGGGGAGGAGACCCAGTACTTC. This encodes CASSRGLAGEETQYF.

The count of this clone is one. V and J are TRBV4-1 and TRBJ2-1; 7 nucleotides line up with TRBD2. The CDR3 length is 16 residues. Trimming took 0 bases from V and 7 from J; bases not matched to a gene: 9. The germline gives CDR1 MGHRA, CDR2 YSYEKL. This CDR3 reads CASSQDHLAVRNEQFF. CDR3 coding DNA: TGCGCCAGCAGCCAAGACCACCTAGCGGTCCGGAATGAGCAGTTCTTC.

The V gene is TRBV5-1, the J gene TRBJ2-5, with D perhaps TRBD2 (5 bases). CDR1 SGHRS and CDR2 YFSETQ come from the germline V gene. The CDR3 length is 14 residues. Trimming left V 7 bases short and J 5 bases short, with 18 bases between. The CDR3: CASGGPISEETQYF. CDR3 coding DNA: TGCGCCAGCGGAGGCCCCATCAGTGAGGAGACCCAGTACTTC.

The chain combines TRBV19 with TRBJ1-5; 7 nucleotides align to TRBD1. The CDR3 loop spans 15 amino acids. Germline V CDR1 and CDR2: LNHDA, SQIVND (reference sequence). Trimming at V came to 4 bases and at J to 2 bases, leaving 5 bases not matched to a gene. The CDR3 sequence is CASSKDRVRNQPQHF. DNA of the CDR3: TGTGCCAGTAGTAAAGACAGGGTACGCAATCAGCCCCAGCATTTT.

The chain combines TRBV7-6 with TRBJ2-1, with TRBD2 identical over 13 bases. The CDR3 consists of 17 residues. Germline-derived CDR1 and CDR2 are SGHVS and FNYEAQ. Germline trimming cut 0 bases from V and 8 bases from J; bases unmatched to any gene: 7. CDR3 nucleotide sequence: TGTGCCAGCAGCTTAGCGCCTCGGACTAGCGGGAGCCATGAGCAGTTCTTC. Translating it yields CASSLAPRTSGSHEQFF.

The rearrangement joins TRBV7-2 to TRBJ2-1; 7 bases line up with TRBD2. Germline-derived CDR1 and CDR2 are SGHTA and FQGNSA. The ends lost 7 bases at V and 3 bases at J; junction bases unmatched: 18. The CDR3 totals 18 residues. The CDR3 spells CASTKRGGGSWSYNEQFF. Written as DNA, the CDR3 is TGTGCCAGCACCAAAAGAGGTGGCGGGAGTTGGAGCTACAATGAGCAGTTCTTC.

This clone has just one count. V is TRBV6-5 and J is TRBJ2-1; tentatively, D is TRBD1 (6 bases). Germline CDR1 is MNHEY and CDR2 is SVGAGI. There are 16 residues in the CDR3. V gave up 4 bases and J gave up 9 bases, with 22 bases separating them. Written as DNA, the CDR3 is TGTGCCAGCAGTTTCCCCCCCGGGACAAAAACCTCTGAGCAGTTCTTC. Amino acids: CASSFPPGTKTSEQFF.